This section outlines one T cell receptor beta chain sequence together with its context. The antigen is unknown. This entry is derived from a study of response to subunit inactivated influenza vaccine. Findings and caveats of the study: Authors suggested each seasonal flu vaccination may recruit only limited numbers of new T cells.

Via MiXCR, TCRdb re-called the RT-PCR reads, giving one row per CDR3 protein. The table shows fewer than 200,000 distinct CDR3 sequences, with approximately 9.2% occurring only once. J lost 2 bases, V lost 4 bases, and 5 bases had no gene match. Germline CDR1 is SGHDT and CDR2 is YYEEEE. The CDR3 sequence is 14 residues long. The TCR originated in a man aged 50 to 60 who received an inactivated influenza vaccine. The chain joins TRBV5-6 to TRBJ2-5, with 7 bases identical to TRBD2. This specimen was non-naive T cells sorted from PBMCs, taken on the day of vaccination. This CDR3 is CASSPAGSQETQYF. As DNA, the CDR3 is TGTGCCAGCAGCCCAGCGGGGTCACAAGAGACCCAGTACTTC.